The 10 T cell receptor beta chains given below trace back to one sample, sequenced in a study of CD8 T cells in ankylosing spondylitis. TCRdb recomputed calls from the 5' RACE reads with MiXCR, one row per CDR3 protein. The sample yields about 24,000 distinct CDR3 sequences, 17% seen once. The sequencing input was blood. The receptors shown here come from a male donor with ankylosing spondylitis or in good health (not recorded which).

This clonotype was seen many times. The gene calls are TRBV20-1 and TRBJ1-1, with unresolved D. V lost 3 bases and J 2 bases, leaving 7 bases between the germline ends. CDR3 size: 12 residues. CDR1 is DFQATT, CDR2 SNEGSKA, per germline (reference sequence). The DNA for the CDR3 is TGCAGTGCTAGTCCCTACAACACTGAAGCTTTCTTT. This codes for CSASPYNTEAFF.

This clonotype was found a few times. V is TRBV9 and J is TRBJ2-1, with TRBD1 identical over 10 bases. CDR3 size: 16 residues. The trim removed 4 bases at V and 1 base at J, leaving 5 bases unmatched. The germline CDR1 and CDR2 sequences are SGDLS and YYNGEE. CDR3 coding DNA: TGTGCCAGCAGCACAAGACAGGGGGCGTCCTACAATGAGCAGTTCTTC. Residues: CASSTRQGASYNEQFF. Full variable domain (remainder filled in from reference TRBV9 and TRBJ2-1): DSGVTQTPKHLITATGQRVTLRCSPRSGDLSVYWYQQSLDQGLQFLIQYYNGEERAKGNILERFSAQQFPDLHSELNLSSLELGDSALYFCASSTRQGASYNEQFFGPGTRLTVL.

J is TRBJ2-6 and V is TRBV29-1, with 7 bases that match TRBD1. Germline CDR1 and CDR2: SQVTM and ANQGSEA. V shed 2 bases and J 2 bases; nucleotides not matched to a gene: 0. This CDR3 contains 14 residues. CDR3 sequence reads: CSVETGAGANVLTF. The CDR3 DNA sequence: TGCAGCGTTGAAACAGGGGCTGGGGCCAACGTCCTGACTTTC. The full variable domain, in which reference TRBV29-1 and TRBJ2-6 provide the parts outside the CDR3, is SAVISQKPSRDICQRGTSLTIQCQVDSQVTMMFWYRQQPGQSLTLIATANQGSEATYESGFVIDKFPISRPNLTFSTLTVSNMSPEDSSIYLCSVETGAGANVLTFGAGSRLTVL.

The chain recombines TRBV10-3 with TRBJ2-7, with D uncertain. Deletions cut 2 bases from V and 3 bases from J, with 8 bases between. Germline assignment: CDR1 ENHRY and CDR2 SYGVKD. This CDR3 is built from 13 residues. In DNA, the CDR3 is TGTGCCATCAGTGAGGGCTTTGGCTACGAGCAGTACGTC. Translating gives CAISEGFGYEQYV.

In its sample, this clonotype was seen many times. V and J are TRBV5-1 and TRBJ1-4; D ambiguous. From germline, CDR1 is SGHRS and CDR2 YFSETQ. Trimming shortened V by 4 bases and J by 4 bases, and 11 bases separated the two germline ends. The CDR3 spans 14 residues. The CDR3 reads CASSQMGGNEKLFF. CDR3 nucleotide sequence: TGCGCCAGCAGCCAAATGGGCGGTAATGAAAAACTGTTTTTT.

This chain connects TRBV10-2 to TRBJ1-5; tentative D call: TRBD1 (5 bases). Germline loops: CDR1 WSHSY, CDR2 SAAADI. V lost 6 bases and J lost 2, with 11 bases in between. The CDR3 spans 14 residues. The CDR3, as DNA: TGCGCCAGCAGCCAGGGTAGCGGCAATCAGCCCCAGCATTTT. This gives the protein CASSQGSGNQPQHF.

This clonotype has ten or more counts. The chain recombines TRBV20-1 with TRBJ2-1; 10 bases agree with TRBD2. After removal of 0 bases from V and 4 bases from J, the junction contained 9 bases not matched to a gene. The CDR3 loop spans 17 amino acids. The V gene's germline CDR1 is DFQATT and CDR2 SNEGSKA (reference sequence). The DNA for the CDR3 is TGCAGTGCTAGAGATCTGGCTAGCGGGAGCAAGTACAATGAGCAGTTCTTC. Its protein product is CSARDLASGSKYNEQFF.

The chain combines TRBV6-5 with TRBJ2-7; tentatively, D is TRBD2 (6 bases). The CDR3 length is 13 residues. Germline V gene data show CDR1 as MNHEY and CDR2 as SVGAGI. The ends were cut back, 2 bases at V and 6 bases at J, with 11 bases in the middle. CDR3 in DNA: TGTGCCAGCAGTTACCTCGGGGGAGGCGAGCAGTACTTC. This encodes CASSYLGGGEQYF.

This clonotype was observed a few times. J is TRBJ1-2 and V is TRBV15; maybe TRBD1 (5 bases). The V end lost 5 bases, the J end lost 4 bases, and 20 bases lay between the germline ends. This CDR3 is 16 amino acids long. The germline V gene has CDR1 LNHNV and CDR2 YYDKDF (reference sequence). The CDR3 DNA follows: TGTGCCACCAGCGGCTTCGGGGACGGACTACTCTATGGCTACACCTTC. It specifies CATSGFGDGLLYGYTF.

This clonotype was detected only a few times. The chain has TRBV5-1 and TRBJ2-2; 12 bases match TRBD2. Germline values: CDR1 SGHRS, CDR2 YFSETQ. The V segment lost 4 bases and the J segment 5 bases; nucleotides outside the gene matches: 3. This CDR3 has 15 residues. CDR3 bases: TGCGCCAGCAGCCAAGGACTAGCGGGAACCGGGGAGCTGTTTTTT. This gives the protein CASSQGLAGTGELFF.